In its sample, the clone carrying this T cell receptor beta chain was seen many times. Its cognate antigen is unknown. This specimen comes from a study of shared clonotypes between healthy human individuals. Study information: Each donor's CD8 memory used one plate, CD8 naive two, each CD4 subset three. General study findings and limits: Non-shared clonotypes were found to have lower generation probabilities than the clonotypes that were shared by all four of the sorted-subset donors. The study found about 4.6% of naive CD4 clonotypes shared across four donors.

Assay used: immunoSEQ multiplex PCR; TCRdb lists only in-frame clones, some missing. Of about 980,000 clones listed, roughly 72% are singletons. CD45RA-negative memory and CD45RA+ naive subsets were split from the CD4+ cells. V was cut by 0 bases and J by 7 bases, with 16 bases left in between. From germline, CDR1 is GTSNPN and CDR2 SVGIG (reference sequence). The CDR3 is made up of 15 amino acids. This chain joins TRBV30 and TRBJ1-5; D is possibly TRBD1 (5 bases). Material for sequencing was memory CD4+ T cells sorted from blood. Subset meaning: CD45RA-negative fraction. The TCR sequence derives from a man aged 18-30 years in good health. This CDR3 reads CAWSVLGLEGQPQHF. In DNA form, the CDR3 reads TGTGCCTGGAGTGTACTGGGGTTAGAGGGGCAGCCCCAGCATTTT.